This T cell receptor (beta chain) came from a study of breast tumors, draining lymph nodes, adjacent tissues. TCRdb processed the multiplex PCR reads anew with MiXCR; each CDR3 protein has one entry. The sample lists approximately 100,000 distinct CDR3 sequences; under 40% were seen once. The sample holds many counts of this clonotype. Breast cancer patients provided tissue from their axillary draining lymph nodes. The sample was axillary lymph node tissue. This clonotype was sampled from a female donor with breast cancer. Some clones in this sample may be carry-over from other donors' samples.

CDR3 coding DNA: TGCAGTGCCACGGCCCCCGGTGGGACTAGCGGGGGGAAATACAATGAGCAGTTCTTC. Encoded protein: CSATAPGGTSGGKYNEQFF. The chain links TRBV20-1 to TRBJ2-1, with 15 bases matching TRBD2. Germline CDR1 is DFQATT and CDR2 is SNEGSKA (reference sequence). CDR3 length equals 19 residues. V was clipped by 6 bases and J by 4 bases; unmatched bases: 16.